Listed below are T cell receptor beta chains from one sample, sequenced in a study of blood T cell repertoires in COVID-19. Sequencing used immunoSEQ multiplex PCR; TCRdb keeps in-frame clones, though not all of them. The sample lists roughly 290,000 clones; roughly 88% were seen once. The sequencing input was peripheral blood. These receptors all stem from a human donor with COVID-19, enrolled during active disease. The donor label of this sample is uncertain. Both conserved end residues are part of each CDR3. D genes are given only for firm matches. Clone size, where shown, is once, few, many, or a class for clones that have expanded.

D,size,J,V,DNA,CDR3
NA,NA,TRBJ1-5,TRBV6-5,TGTGCCAGCAGTCCGGACAGCAGCAATCAGCCCCAGCATTTT,CASSPDSSNQPQHF
NA,NA,TRBJ2-5,TRBV28,TGTGCCAGCAGTTTGCTGACGGTAGCCCTTCAAGAGACCCAGTACTTC,CASSLLTVALQETQYF
TRBD1,NA,TRBJ1-5,TRBV9,TGTGCCAGCTCCACAGGGGGCTTAGGCAATCAGCCCCAGCATTTT,CASSTGGLGNQPQHF
TRBD2,NA,TRBJ2-1,TRBV6-1,TGTGCCAGCAGTGAGGCTGTCGGACTAGCGGACTACAATGAGCAGTTCTTC,CASSEAVGLADYNEQFF
TRBD1,NA,TRBJ1-5,TRBV4-2,TGTGCCAGCAGCCAAGAAGGTACAGGGGATCAGCCCCAGCATTTT,CASSQEGTGDQPQHF
NA,NA,TRBJ2-7,TRBV15,TGTGCCACCAGCCTATTGGACGGGACCTACGAGCAGTACTTC,CATSLLDGTYEQYF
TRBD1,NA,TRBJ1-4,TRBV15,TGTGCCACCAGCCTAGACGGGACAGGGTCAGTTAATGAAAAACTGTTTTTT,CATSLDGTGSVNEKLFF
TRBD1,NA,TRBJ1-5,TRBV30,TGTGCCTGGAGTAGCTATCAGGGGGCAGGGTCTCAGCATTTT,CAWSSYQGAGSQHF
NA,NA,TRBJ1-2,TRBV6-1,TGTGCCAGCAGTGACGTGTATGGCTACACCTTC,CASSDVYGYTF
TRBD2,NA,TRBJ2-3,TRBV19,TGTGCCAGTAGCGGGGGGGGCACAGATACGCAGTATTTT,CASSGGGTDTQYF
NA,NA,TRBJ1-5,TRBV28,TGTGCCAGCAGTTTGGGGGGGAGCAATCAGCCCCAGCATTTT,CASSLGGSNQPQHF
NA,NA,TRBJ2-7,TRBV7-3,TGTGCCAGCAGCCCAATGGGGTCTCCGGGGGAGCAGTACTTC,CASSPMGSPGEQYF
NA,NA,TRBJ1-2,TRBV20-1,TGCAGTGCTAGGGAGGGCAGTGGCTACACCTTC,CSAREGSGYTF
TRBD1,NA,TRBJ1-6,TRBV6-5,TGTGCCAGCAGCCGAGGGGGACAGGATAATTCACCCCTCCACTTT,CASSRGGQDNSPLHF
NA,NA,TRBJ2-5,TRBV5-6,TGTGCCAGCAGCTTTGGACAGCAAGAGACCCAGTACTTC,CASSFGQQETQYF
NA,few,TRBJ1-5,TRBV10-2,TGCGCCAGCAGTGAGGAGGGACTACGGAATCAGCCCCAGCATTTT,CASSEEGLRNQPQHF
NA,NA,TRBJ1-4,TRBV5-6,TGTGCCAGCAGCTTGGAGTTACAGGGACGGGAAAAACTGTTTTTT,CASSLELQGREKLFF
NA,once,TRBJ2-2,TRBV10-1,TGCGCCCGGGAGCGCACCGGGGAGCTGTTTTTT,CARERTGELFF
TRBD1,NA,TRBJ2-5,TRBV19,TGTGCCAGTAGTACGTCCGAGGGGGCTGGCCAGTACTTC,CASSTSEGAGQYF
NA,NA,TRBJ1-5,TRBV5-1,TGCGCCAGCAGCTTGGAGCCCGGGTATAGCAATCAGCCCCAGCATTTT,CASSLEPGYSNQPQHF
NA,NA,TRBJ1-1,TRBV10-3,TGTGCCATCAGTGGCTGGGGGGGGGAGCACACTGAAGCTTTCTTT,CAISGWGGEHTEAFF
NA,NA,TRBJ1-4,TRBV9,TGTGCCAGCAGCGCTAGCGGTATTAATGAAAAACTGTTTTTT,CASSASGINEKLFF
NA,NA,TRBJ1-2,TRBV11-2,TGTGCCAGCAGCTTAGTATTTGGGGCGCGGGGCTACACCTTC,CASSLVFGARGYTF
TRBD2,NA,TRBJ2-1,TRBV29-1,TGCAGCGTTGGTTCTAGCGGGAGGGCAAATTCCTACAATGAGCAGTTCTTC,CSVGSSGRANSYNEQFF
NA,NA,TRBJ2-5,TRBV7-3,TGTGCCAGCAGCTTAACGGCGGGCCAGTGGGAGACCCAGTACTTC,CASSLTAGQWETQYF
TRBD1,NA,TRBJ1-5,TRBV20-1,TGCAGTGCTAGTGGATCGACAACAGGGGGCAACAATCAGCCCCAGCATTTT,CSASGSTTGGNNQPQHF
NA,NA,TRBJ2-1,TRBV3-1/TRBV3-2,TGTGCCAGCAGCCAACAGGCCGCCACCTACAATGAGCAGTTCTTC,CASSQQAATYNEQFF
TRBD1,NA,TRBJ1-3,TRBV5-1,TGCGCCAGCGCAAACGGACAGGGGACAGGAAACACCATATATTTT,CASANGQGTGNTIYF
NA,NA,TRBJ2-2,TRBV5-1,TGCGCCAGCAGCGCACAGGGCGGGGAGCTGTTTTTT,CASSAQGGELFF
TRBD2,NA,TRBJ2-1,TRBV28,TGTGCCAGCAGAGGAAAAAAGACTAGCGGGAGAGTTAAGCAGTTCTTC,CASRGKKTSGRVKQFF
NA,once,TRBJ2-3,TRBV5-4,TGTGCCAGCAGCCGTGAGGGGGGGGATACGCAGTATTTT,CASSREGGDTQYF
NA,NA,TRBJ1-1,TRBV29-1,TGCAGCGTTGAGGGCGGAGGAGGCACTGAAGCTTTCTTT,CSVEGGGGTEAFF
NA,NA,TRBJ1-2,TRBV3-1/TRBV3-2,TGTGCCAGCAGCCAGGGGGGGCAGGGGATGTATGGCTACACCTTC,CASSQGGQGMYGYTF
NA,NA,TRBJ2-1,TRBV12-5,TGTGCTAGTGGGCCAATAGGGGCTGGGCGGGAACAGTTCTTC,CASGPIGAGREQFF
TRBD1,NA,TRBJ2-2,TRBV10-3,TGTGCCATCAGCGTCGGACAGGGGTCCGGGGAGCTGTTTTTT,CAISVGQGSGELFF
TRBD2,NA,TRBJ2-1,TRBV10-2,TGCGCCAGCAGTGAAGGGACTAGCTCCTACAATGAGCAGTTCTTC,CASSEGTSSYNEQFF
NA,once,TRBJ2-1,TRBV10-3,TGTGCCATCAGTGAGTATGATACAGTGGCTGCCTACAATGAGCAGTTCTTC,CAISEYDTVAAYNEQFF
TRBD1,NA,TRBJ1-1,TRBV28,TGTGCCAGCATAACAGGGGGCGCGAACACTGAAGCTTTCTTT,CASITGGANTEAFF
NA,NA,TRBJ2-5,TRBV7-2,TGTGCCAGCACCCTAGGGACACGGTTAGGGACCCAGTACTTC,CASTLGTRLGTQYF
TRBD1,NA,TRBJ1-6,TRBV19,TGTGCCAGTAGTACTTCACCGGGACAGGGCGAGTCACCCCTCCACTTT,CASSTSPGQGESPLHF
NA,NA,TRBJ1-4,TRBV5-1,TGCGCCAGCAGCTTGAGAGGCGAAGAAAAACTGTTTTTT,CASSLRGEEKLFF
TRBD1,NA,TRBJ2-3,TRBV29-1,TGCAGCGTTGGGGCGGACAGGGTGACCCTGGGGTATTTT,CSVGADRVTLGYF
TRBD2,NA,TRBJ2-7,TRBV19,TGTGCCAGTAGTTCCACCGGGACTACCACCTACGAGCAGTACTTC,CASSSTGTTTYEQYF
NA,few,TRBJ1-6,TRBV5-1,TGCGCCAGCAGCCACCACAGTCCTATTTCCTATAATTCACCCCTCCACTTT,CASSHHSPISYNSPLHF
TRBD1,NA,TRBJ1-1,TRBV10-3,TGTGCCATCAGTGAGTCACAGGTCAGGGGGCAGGATGAAGCTTTCTTT,CAISESQVRGQDEAFF
TRBD2,NA,TRBJ2-2,TRBV7-7,TGTGCTAGCAGCCCCCTAGCGGGAGTTAACACCGGGGAGCTGTTTTTT,CASSPLAGVNTGELFF
TRBD2,NA,TRBJ2-2,TRBV2,TGTGCCTCACGATCGGCTAGCGGGCGGCCCGGGGAGCTGTTTTTT,CASRSASGRPGELFF